Below, one T cell receptor beta chain is given with its context. The table lists this clonotype with a few counts. What antigen it recognizes has not been identified. No much larger clone is present one base from it, and per-base qualities are unavailable. This record belongs to a study of CD8 T cells in ankylosing spondylitis (dated by TCRdb to 2016 to 2017). Context from the whole study: T cell receptor beta repertoires were profiled in healthy donors and ankylosing spondylitis patients so that disease-linked TCR variants could be found. In total, the full study cohort was made up of 85 to 140 healthy donors and about two dozen ankylosing spondylitis patients. Peripheral blood was sampled, and synovial fluid was additionally collected from ankylosing spondylitis patients.

Instrument on record: Illumina HiSeq 2500. Quantitative 5'-RACE with molecular barcodes was the method used to prepare the TCR beta libraries. As for the original processing: A new computational method based on a probabilistic model of VDJ rearrangement was used to identify disease-linked TCR variants. TCRdb redid the processing of the public reads, applying fastp at Q25 and MiXCR, and retained in-frame beta chains. Identical CDR3 proteins give one entry, which carries the most common genes and DNA. TCRdb's processing, not the authors', yielded these V and J calls. Here the sample has under 150,000 distinct CDR3 sequences; approximately 15% occur a single time. The ten most abundant clones make up under 3% of the sample. Overall results and qualifications from the work: Blood from ankylosing spondylitis patients appeared to be characterized by a TCR beta motif composed of roughly 8 highly homologous amino acid variants. The disease-linked clones had a CD8+ phenotype and were found at relatively low frequencies in peripheral blood. Significant enrichment of the disease-linked clones was reported in matched synovial fluid samples from ankylosing spondylitis patients. Some motif variants were previously reported in synovial fluid and blood of reactive arthritis patients, suggesting common disease-initiation mechanisms.

V has 4 bases trimmed and J has 6 bases trimmed; junction bases matching no gene number 6. CDR1 and CDR2 were assigned from the germline V gene as SGHDT and YYEEEE. From the cysteine up to the phenylalanine, the CDR3 has a length of 14 residues. Only the CDR3 DNA is retained, 42 bases long and in frame from the first base. The chain couples TRBV5-6 to TRBJ1-5; 8 bases in the middle match TRBD1. Source material: blood, either unsorted or a sorted T cell fraction (not recorded which). The clonotype was recovered from a female donor with ankylosing spondylitis or in good health (not recorded which). The CDR3 reads as follows: CASSAGQGSQPQHF. The nucleotide sequence reads TGTGCCAGCAGCGCAGGACAGGGTAGTCAGCCCCAGCATTTT.